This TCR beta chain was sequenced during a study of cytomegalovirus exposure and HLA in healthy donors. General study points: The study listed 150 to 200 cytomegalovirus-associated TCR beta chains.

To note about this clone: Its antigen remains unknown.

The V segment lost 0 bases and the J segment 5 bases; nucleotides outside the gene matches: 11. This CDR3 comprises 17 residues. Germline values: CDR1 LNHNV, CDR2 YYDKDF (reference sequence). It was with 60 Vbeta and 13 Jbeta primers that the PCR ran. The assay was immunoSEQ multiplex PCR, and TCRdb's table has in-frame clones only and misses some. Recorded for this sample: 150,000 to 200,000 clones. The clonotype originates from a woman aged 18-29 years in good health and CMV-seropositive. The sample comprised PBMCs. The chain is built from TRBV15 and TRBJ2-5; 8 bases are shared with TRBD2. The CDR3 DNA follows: TGTGCCACCAGCAGAGATCCGGTAGCGGGGAGGAGGGAGACCCAGTACTTC. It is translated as CATSRDPVAGRRETQYF.